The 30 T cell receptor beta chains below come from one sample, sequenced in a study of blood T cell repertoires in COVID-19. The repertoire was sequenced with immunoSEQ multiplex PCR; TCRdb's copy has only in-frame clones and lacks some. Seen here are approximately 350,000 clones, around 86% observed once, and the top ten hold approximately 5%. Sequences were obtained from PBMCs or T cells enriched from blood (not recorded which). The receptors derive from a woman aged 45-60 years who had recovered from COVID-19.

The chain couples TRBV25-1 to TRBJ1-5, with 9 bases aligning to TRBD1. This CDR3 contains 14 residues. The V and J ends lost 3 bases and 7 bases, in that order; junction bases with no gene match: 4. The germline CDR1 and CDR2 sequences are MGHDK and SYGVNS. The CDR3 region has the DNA TGTGCCAGCAGTGAGGGACAGGGTTTACAGCCCCAGCATTTT. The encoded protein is CASSEGQGLQPQHF.

The CDR3 DNA reads as TGTGCCAGCAGCCAAGTCCCCTGCGCTGAAGCTTTCTTT. Protein: CASSQVPCAEAFF. This rearrangement joins TRBV3-1 (or the pseudogene TRBV3-2) to TRBJ1-1; D not certain. The CDR3 runs 13 residues. Trimming pared 1 base from V and 6 bases from J, leaving 9 bases between. Germline V gives CDR1 LGHDT, CDR2 YNNKEL (reference sequence).

DNA for the CDR3: TGCGCCAGCAGCCAAGCCCCGACAGGGGACTACGAGCAGTACTTC. Its protein product is CASSQAPTGDYEQYF. The chain employs TRBV4-3 and TRBJ2-7, with 8 bases lining up with TRBD1. The CDR3 consists of 15 residues. Germline CDR1 LGHNA, CDR2 YSLEER. V lost 1 base to trimming and J lost 3 bases; unmatched junction nucleotides: 5.

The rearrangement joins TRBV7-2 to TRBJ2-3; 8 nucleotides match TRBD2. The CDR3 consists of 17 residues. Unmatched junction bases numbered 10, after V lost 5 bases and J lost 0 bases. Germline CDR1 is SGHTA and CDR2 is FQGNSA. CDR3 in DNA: TGTGCCAGCAGCCCGGGGGGGGGACTGCGGAGCACAGATACGCAGTATTTT. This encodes CASSPGGGLRSTDTQYF.

CDR3 sequence reads: CSVQGWGGPEAFF. The DNA of the CDR3 is TGCAGCGTTCAGGGATGGGGGGGCCCTGAAGCTTTCTTT. The chain combines TRBV29-1 with TRBJ1-1; maybe TRBD1 (6 bases). Germline CDR1 is SQVTM and CDR2 is ANQGSEA. Deletions cut 5 bases from V and 6 bases from J, with 16 bases between. This CDR3 has 13 amino acids.

This chain's CDR3 is CAWSVVAGSSGNTIYF. The CDR3 DNA reads TGTGCCTGGAGTGTAGTTGCGGGGAGCTCTGGAAACACCATATATTTT. The chain combines TRBV30 with TRBJ1-3; D not resolved. There are 16 residues in the CDR3. Germline values: CDR1 GTSNPN, CDR2 SVGIG (reference sequence). V was trimmed by 0 bases and J by 0 bases, leaving 12 bases between them.

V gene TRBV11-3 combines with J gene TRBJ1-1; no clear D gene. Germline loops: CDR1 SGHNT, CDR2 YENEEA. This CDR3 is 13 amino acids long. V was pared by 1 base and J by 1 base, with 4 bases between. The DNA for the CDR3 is TGTGCCAGCAGCTTAGGAGGGAACACTGAAGCTTTCTTT. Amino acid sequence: CASSLGGNTEAFF.

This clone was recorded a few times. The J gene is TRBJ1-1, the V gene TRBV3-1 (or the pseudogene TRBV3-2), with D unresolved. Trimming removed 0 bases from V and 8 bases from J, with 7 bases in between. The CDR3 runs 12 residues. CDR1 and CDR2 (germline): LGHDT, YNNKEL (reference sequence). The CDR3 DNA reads TGTGCCAGCAGCCAAGATCAGGCAGAAGCTTTCTTT. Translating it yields CASSQDQAEAFF.

The CDR3 DNA reads as TGCGCCAGCAGCTTGGCCCCAGGGGTGAACCTCGGAAACACCATATATTTT. Protein product: CASSLAPGVNLGNTIYF. The rearrangement joins TRBV5-1 to TRBJ1-3; maybe TRBD1 (6 bases). Trimming left V 0 bases short and J 4 bases short, with 17 bases between. The CDR3 consists of 17 residues. Germline V gene lookup returns CDR1 SGHRS and CDR2 YFSETQ.

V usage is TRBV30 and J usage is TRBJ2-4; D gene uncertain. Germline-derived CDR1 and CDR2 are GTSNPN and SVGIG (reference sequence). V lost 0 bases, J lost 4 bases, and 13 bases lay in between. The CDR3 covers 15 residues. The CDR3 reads CAWSVSGLPKNIQYF. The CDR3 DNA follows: TGTGCCTGGAGTGTTTCAGGATTGCCAAAAAACATTCAGTACTTC.

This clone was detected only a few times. The CDR3 loop reads CSALRDEQFF. The CDR3 nucleotides read TGCAGTGCTCTCCGTGATGAGCAGTTCTTC. V gene TRBV20-1 combines with J gene TRBJ2-1; the D is unclear. Germline-derived CDR1 and CDR2 are DFQATT and SNEGSKA (reference sequence). The V end was cut by 5 bases, the J end by 8 bases, with 7 bases between. This CDR3 has 10 residues.

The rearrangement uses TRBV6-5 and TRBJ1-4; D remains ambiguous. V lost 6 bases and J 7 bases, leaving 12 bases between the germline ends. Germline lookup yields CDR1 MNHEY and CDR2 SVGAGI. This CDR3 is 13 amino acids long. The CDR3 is CASRPLSGEKLFF. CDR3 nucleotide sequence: TGTGCCAGCAGGCCCTTATCCGGTGAAAAACTGTTTTTT.

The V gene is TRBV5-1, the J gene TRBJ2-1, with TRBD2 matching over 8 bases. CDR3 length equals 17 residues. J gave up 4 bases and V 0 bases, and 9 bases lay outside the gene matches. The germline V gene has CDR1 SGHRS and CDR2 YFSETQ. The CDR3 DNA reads TGCGCCAGCAGCTTGGGAAGCGGGAGCCTACCTTACAATGAGCAGTTCTTC. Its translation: CASSLGSGSLPYNEQFF.

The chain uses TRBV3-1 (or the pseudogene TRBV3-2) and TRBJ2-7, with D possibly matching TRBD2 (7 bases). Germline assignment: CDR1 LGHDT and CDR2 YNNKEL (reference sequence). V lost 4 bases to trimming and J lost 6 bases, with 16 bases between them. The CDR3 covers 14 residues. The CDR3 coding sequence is TGTGCCAGCAGCCCCGGGGGCGGGAGTGGCGAGCAGTACTTC. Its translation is CASSPGGGSGEQYF.

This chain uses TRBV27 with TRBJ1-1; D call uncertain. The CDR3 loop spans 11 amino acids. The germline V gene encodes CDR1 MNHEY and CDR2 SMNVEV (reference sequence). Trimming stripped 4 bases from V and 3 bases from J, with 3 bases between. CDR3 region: CASSSYTEAFF. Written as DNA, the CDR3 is TGTGCCAGCAGTTCCTACACTGAAGCTTTCTTT.

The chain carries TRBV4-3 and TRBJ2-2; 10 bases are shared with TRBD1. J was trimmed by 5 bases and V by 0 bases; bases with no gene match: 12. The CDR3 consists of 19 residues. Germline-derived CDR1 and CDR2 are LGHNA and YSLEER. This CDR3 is CASSQDPGTGEFRTGELFF. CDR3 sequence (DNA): TGCGCCAGCAGCCAAGATCCCGGGACAGGGGAATTTAGGACCGGGGAGCTGTTTTTT.

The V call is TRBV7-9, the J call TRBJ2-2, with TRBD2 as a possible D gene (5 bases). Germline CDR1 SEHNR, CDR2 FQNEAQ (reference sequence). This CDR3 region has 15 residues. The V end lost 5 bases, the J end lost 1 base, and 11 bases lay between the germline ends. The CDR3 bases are TGTGCCAGCAGCCCACTCGGAGGGAACACCGGGGAGCTGTTTTTT. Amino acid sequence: CASSPLGGNTGELFF.

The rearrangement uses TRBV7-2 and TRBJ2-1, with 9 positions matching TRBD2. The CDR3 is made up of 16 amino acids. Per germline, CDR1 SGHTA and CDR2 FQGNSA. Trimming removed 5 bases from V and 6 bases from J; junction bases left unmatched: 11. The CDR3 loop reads CASSPFRLAGSNEQFF. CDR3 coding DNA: TGTGCCAGCAGCCCCTTCAGGCTAGCGGGATCCAATGAGCAGTTCTTC.

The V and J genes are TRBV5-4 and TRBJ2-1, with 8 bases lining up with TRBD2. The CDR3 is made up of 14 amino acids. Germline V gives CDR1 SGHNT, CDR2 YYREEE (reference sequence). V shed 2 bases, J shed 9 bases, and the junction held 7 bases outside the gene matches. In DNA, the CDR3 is TGTGCCAGCAGCTTTTCGGGGGGGACGGGTGAGCAGTTCTTC. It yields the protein CASSFSGGTGEQFF.

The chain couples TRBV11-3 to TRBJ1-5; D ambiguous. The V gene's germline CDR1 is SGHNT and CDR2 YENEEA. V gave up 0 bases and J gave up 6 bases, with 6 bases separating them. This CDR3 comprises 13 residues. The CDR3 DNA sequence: TGTGCCAGCAGCTTAGAGGAGGGTCAGCCCCAGCATTTT. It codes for CASSLEEGQPQHF.

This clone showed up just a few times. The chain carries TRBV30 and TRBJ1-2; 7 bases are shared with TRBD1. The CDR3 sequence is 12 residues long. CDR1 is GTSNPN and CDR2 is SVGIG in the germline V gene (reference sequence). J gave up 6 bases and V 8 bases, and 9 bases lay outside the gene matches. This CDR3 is CAGGSTGNGYTF. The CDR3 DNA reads TGTGCCGGAGGATCGACAGGGAATGGCTACACCTTC.

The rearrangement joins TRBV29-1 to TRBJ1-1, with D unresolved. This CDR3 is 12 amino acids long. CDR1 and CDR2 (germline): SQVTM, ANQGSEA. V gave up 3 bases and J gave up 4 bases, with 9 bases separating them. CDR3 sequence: CSVDGVGTEAFF. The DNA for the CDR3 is TGCAGCGTTGACGGGGTAGGCACTGAAGCTTTCTTT.

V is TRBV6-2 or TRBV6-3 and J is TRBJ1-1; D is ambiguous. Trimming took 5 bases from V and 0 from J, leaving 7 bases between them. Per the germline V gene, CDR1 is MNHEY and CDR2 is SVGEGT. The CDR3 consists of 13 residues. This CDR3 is CASSAPVNTEAFF. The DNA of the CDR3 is TGTGCCAGCAGTGCCCCAGTGAACACTGAAGCTTTCTTT.

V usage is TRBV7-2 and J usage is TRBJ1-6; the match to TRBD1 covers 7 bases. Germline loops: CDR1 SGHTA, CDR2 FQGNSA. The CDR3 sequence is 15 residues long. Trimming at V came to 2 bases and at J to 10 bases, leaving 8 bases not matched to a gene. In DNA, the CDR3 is TGTGCCAGCAGCTTAATAGGCAGGGGGAACTCACCCCTCCACTTT. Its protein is CASSLIGRGNSPLHF.

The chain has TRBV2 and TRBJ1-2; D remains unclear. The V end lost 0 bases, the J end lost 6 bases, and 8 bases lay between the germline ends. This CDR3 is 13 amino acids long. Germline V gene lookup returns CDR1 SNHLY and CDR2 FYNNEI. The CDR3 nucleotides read TGTGCCAGCAGTGAAGCGCGCGGTCATGGCTACACCTTC. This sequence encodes CASSEARGHGYTF.

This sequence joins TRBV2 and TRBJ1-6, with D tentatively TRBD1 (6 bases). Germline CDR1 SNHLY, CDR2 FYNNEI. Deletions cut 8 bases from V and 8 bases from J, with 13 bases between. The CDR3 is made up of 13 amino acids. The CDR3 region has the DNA TGTGCCAGCTTGCAGGGGCAGTATTCACCCCTCCACTTT. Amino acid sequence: CASLQGQYSPLHF.

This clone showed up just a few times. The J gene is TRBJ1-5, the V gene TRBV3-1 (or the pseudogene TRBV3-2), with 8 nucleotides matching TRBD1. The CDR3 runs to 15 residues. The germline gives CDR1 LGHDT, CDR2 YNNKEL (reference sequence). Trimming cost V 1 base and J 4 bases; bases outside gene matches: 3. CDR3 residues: CASSQGWTGNQPQHF. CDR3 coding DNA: TGTGCCAGCAGCCAAGGGTGGACAGGGAATCAGCCCCAGCATTTT.

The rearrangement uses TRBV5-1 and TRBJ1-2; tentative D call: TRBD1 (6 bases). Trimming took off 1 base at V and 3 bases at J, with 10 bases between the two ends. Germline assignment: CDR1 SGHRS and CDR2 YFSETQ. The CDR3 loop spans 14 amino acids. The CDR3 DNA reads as TGCGCCAGCAGCTTGTCATCAGGGGACTATGGCTACACCTTC. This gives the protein CASSLSSGDYGYTF.

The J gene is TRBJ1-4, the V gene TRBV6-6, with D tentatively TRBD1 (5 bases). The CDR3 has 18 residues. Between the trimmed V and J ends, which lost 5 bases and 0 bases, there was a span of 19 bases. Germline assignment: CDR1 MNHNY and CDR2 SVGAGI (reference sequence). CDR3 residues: CASSRPRSSGTTNEKLFF. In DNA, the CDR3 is TGTGCCAGCAGTCGGCCCCGATCTTCAGGGACAACTAATGAAAAACTGTTTTTT.

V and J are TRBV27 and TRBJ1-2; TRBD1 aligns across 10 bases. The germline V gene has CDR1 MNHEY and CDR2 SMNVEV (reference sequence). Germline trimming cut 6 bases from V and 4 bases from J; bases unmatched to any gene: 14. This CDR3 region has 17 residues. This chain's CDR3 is CASSRQGALYRGYGYTF. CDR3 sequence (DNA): TGTGCCAGCAGCCGACAGGGGGCGCTTTATAGGGGCTATGGCTACACCTTC.